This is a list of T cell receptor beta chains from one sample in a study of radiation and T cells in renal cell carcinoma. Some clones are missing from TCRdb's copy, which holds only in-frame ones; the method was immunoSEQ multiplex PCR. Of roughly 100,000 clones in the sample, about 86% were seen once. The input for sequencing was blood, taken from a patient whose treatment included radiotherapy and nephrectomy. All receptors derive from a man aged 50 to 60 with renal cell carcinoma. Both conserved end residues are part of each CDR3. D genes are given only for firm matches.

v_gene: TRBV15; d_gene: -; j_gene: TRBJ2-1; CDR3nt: TGTGCCACCAGCAGTTCCCTGGAGGTCCATGAGCAGTTCTTC; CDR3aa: CATSSSLEVHEQFF
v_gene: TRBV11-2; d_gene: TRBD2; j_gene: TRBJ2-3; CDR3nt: TGTGCCAGCAGCACCAGCGGGGCTCAGTATTTT; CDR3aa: CASSTSGAQYF
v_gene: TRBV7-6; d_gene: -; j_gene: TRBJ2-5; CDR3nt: TGTGCCAGCAGCTTTCGATTGGGCGGGGCTGGAGAGACCCAGTACTTC; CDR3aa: CASSFRLGGAGETQYF
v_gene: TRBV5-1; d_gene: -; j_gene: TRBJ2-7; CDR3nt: TGCGCCAGCAGTCTGCAGGGATACGAGCAGTACTTC; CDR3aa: CASSLQGYEQYF
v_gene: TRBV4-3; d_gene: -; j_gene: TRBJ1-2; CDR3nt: TGCGCCAGCAGCCAAGATATTGGGGCCAGGGGCGCTGGCTACACCTTC; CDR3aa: CASSQDIGARGAGYTF
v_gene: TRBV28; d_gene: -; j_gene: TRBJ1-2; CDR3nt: TGTGCCAGCGATGACGGTGCGGGGGTAACTAACTATGGCTACACCTTC; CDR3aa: CASDDGAGVTNYGYTF
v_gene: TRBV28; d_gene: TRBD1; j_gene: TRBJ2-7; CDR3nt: TGTGCCAGCAGTAAACAGGGGGCGGATTACGAGCAGTACTTC; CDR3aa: CASSKQGADYEQYF
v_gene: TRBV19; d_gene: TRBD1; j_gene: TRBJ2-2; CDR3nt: TGTGCCAGTAGTGGAGACAGGGAAACCGGGGAGCTGTTTTTT; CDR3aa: CASSGDRETGELFF
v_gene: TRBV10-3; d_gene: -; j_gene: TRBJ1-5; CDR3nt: TGTGCCATCAGCGAGCACACAGGAGATGAGAGCAATCAGCCCCAGCATTTT; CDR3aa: CAISEHTGDESNQPQHF
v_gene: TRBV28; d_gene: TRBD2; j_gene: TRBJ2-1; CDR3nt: TGTGCCAGCAGTCCTCTAGCGGGAGGGCCTAATGAGCAGTTCTTC; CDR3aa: CASSPLAGGPNEQFF
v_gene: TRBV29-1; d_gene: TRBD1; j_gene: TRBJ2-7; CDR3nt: TGCAGCGTGTTGACAGGGGTGGGGGGCTACGAGCAGTACTTC; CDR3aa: CSVLTGVGGYEQYF